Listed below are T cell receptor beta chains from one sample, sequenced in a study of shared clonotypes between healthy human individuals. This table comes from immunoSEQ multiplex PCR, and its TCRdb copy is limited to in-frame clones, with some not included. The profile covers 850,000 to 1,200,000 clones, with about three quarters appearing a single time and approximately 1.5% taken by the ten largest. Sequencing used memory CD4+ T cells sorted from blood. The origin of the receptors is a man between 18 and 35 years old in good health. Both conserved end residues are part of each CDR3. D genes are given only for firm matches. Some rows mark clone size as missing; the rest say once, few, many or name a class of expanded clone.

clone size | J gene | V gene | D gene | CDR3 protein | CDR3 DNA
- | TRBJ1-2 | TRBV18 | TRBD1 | CASSPDRGLGYTF | TGTGCCAGCTCACCGGACAGGGGGTTGGGCTACACCTTC
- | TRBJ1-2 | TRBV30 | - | CAWRDDVNYGYTF | TGTGCCTGGAGGGACGATGTGAACTATGGCTACACCTTC
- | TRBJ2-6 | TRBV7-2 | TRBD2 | CASSLASGVSGANVLTF | TGTGCCAGCAGCTTAGCCAGCGGGGTCTCTGGGGCCAACGTCCTGACTTTC
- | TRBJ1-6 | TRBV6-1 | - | CASSGGYGSPLHF | TGTGCCAGCAGTGGAGGGTATGGGTCACCCCTCCACTTT
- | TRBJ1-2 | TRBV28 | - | CASSPRANYGYTF | TGTGCCAGCAGCCCCAGGGCTAACTATGGCTACACCTTC
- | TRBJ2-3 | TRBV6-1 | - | CASSVTGGADTQYF | TGTGCCAGCAGTGTGACGGGCGGAGCAGATACGCAGTATTTT
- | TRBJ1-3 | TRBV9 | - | CASSAEVGSSGNTIYF | TGTGCCAGCAGCGCCGAGGTGGGCTCCTCTGGAAACACCATATATTTT
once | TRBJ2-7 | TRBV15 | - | CATSTQGYEQYF | TGTGCCACCAGCACTCAGGGCTACGAGCAGTACTTC
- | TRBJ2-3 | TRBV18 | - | CASSPVPGTQYF | TGTGCCAGCTCACCGGTCCCGGGGACGCAGTATTTT
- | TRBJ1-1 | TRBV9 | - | CASSVGVTANTEAFF | TGTGCCAGCAGCGTAGGGGTGACGGCGAACACTGAAGCTTTCTTT
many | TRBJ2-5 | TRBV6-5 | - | CASSYSTSSETQYF | TGTGCCAGCAGTTACTCCACTAGCTCTGAGACCCAGTACTTC
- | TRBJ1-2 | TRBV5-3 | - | CARSLKGQDGYTF | TGTGCCAGAAGCTTGAAGGGGCAGGATGGCTACACCTTC
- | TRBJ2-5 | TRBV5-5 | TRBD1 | CASSLTGQGARETQYF | TGTGCCAGCAGCTTGACGGGACAGGGGGCTCGAGAGACCCAGTACTTC
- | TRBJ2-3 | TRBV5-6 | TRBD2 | CASSLSGGGPRSDTQYF | TGTGCCAGCAGCTTGTCGGGGGGGGGACCCCGTTCGGATACGCAGTATTTT
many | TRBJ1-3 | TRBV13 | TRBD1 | CASSLGDRSGNTIYF | TGTGCCAGCAGCTTAGGGGACAGGTCAGGAAACACCATATATTTT
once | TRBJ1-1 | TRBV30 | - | CAWSQGRTEAFF | TGTGCCTGGAGTCAGGGAAGGACTGAAGCTTTCTTT
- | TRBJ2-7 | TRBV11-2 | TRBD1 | CASSAGTGTYEQYF | TGTGCCAGCAGCGCAGGGACAGGTACCTACGAGCAGTACTTC
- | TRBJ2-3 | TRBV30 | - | CAWGEGETQYF | TGTGCCTGGGGGGAGGGGGAGACGCAGTATTTT
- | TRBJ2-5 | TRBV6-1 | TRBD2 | CASSDQTSGRLQETQYF | TGTGCCAGCAGTGATCAGACTAGCGGGAGGCTTCAAGAGACCCAGTACTTC
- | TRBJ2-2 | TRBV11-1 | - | CASREAGNTGELFF | TGTGCCAGCAGAGAGGCGGGGAACACCGGGGAGCTGTTTTTT
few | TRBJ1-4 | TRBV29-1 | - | CSVEGGGQGMDEKLFF | TGCAGCGTTGAAGGGGGCGGGCAGGGAATGGATGAAAAACTGTTTTTT
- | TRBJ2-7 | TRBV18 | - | CASSSQGIEAEQYF | TGTGCCAGCTCATCACAGGGAATCGAGGCCGAGCAGTACTTC
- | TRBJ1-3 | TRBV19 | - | CASTRGNTIYF | TGTGCCAGTACCCGTGGAAACACCATATATTTT
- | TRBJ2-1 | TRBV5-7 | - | CASSLTAQKRDEQFF | TGTGCCAGCAGCTTGACAGCTCAAAAAAGGGATGAGCAGTTCTTC
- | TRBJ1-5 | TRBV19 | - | CASSIHRQPSNQPQHF | TGTGCCAGTAGTATTCACAGGCAACCCTCAAATCAGCCCCAGCATTTT
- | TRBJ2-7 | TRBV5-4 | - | CASSRRDKYYEQYF | TGTGCCAGCAGCCGGCGGGACAAATACTACGAGCAGTACTTC
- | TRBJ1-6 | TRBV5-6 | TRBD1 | CASTPGTGGNNSPLHF | TGTGCCAGCACCCCCGGGACAGGGGGGAATAATTCACCCCTCCACTTT
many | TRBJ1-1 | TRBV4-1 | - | CASSHRRSTGFDTEAFF | TGCGCCAGCAGCCACCGACGGTCTACCGGCTTTGACACTGAAGCTTTCTTT
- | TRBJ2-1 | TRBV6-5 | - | CATREGTYNEQFF | TGTGCCACCCGAGAGGGAACCTACAATGAGCAGTTCTTC
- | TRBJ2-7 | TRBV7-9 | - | CASSLASGPTVEQYF | TGTGCCAGCAGCTTAGCCTCAGGGCCCACCGTCGAGCAGTACTTC
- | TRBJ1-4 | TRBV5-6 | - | CASSALGGPAGEKLFF | TGTGCCAGCAGCGCATTAGGGGGACCGGCGGGTGAAAAACTGTTTTTT